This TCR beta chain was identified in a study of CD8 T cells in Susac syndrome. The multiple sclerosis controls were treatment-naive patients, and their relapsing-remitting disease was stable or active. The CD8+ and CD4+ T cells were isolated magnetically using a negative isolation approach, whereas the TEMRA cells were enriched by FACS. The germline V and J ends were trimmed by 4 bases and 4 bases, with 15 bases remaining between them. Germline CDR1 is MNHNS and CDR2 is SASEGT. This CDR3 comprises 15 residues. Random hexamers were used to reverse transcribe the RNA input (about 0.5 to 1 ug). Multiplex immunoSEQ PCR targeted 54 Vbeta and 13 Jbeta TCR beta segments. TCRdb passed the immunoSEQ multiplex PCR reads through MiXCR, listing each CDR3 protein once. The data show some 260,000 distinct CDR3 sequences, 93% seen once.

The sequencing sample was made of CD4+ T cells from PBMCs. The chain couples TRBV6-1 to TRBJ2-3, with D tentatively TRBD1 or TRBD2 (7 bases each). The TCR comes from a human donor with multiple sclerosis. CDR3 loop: CASSGLRGGADTQYF. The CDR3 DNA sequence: TGTGCCAGCAGTGGACTCAGGGGGGGGGCAGATACGCAGTATTTT.